The next 25 T cell receptor beta chains were all read from a single sample in a study of Graves' ophthalmopathy and Graves' hyperthyroidism. Amplification of TCR beta CDR3 regions used RNA transcripts. The authors performed first-round RT-PCR with HTBI primers and then a second-round multiplex PCR. TCRdb reprocessed the multiplex PCR reads via MiXCR and lists one record per CDR3 protein. The table shows 350,000 to 450,000 distinct CDR3 sequences, with around 18% occurring only once. Sequenced material: peripheral blood. These receptors were taken from a woman aged 18-35 years with Graves' ophthalmopathy.

This clonotype was counted many times. The chain recombines TRBV7-2 with TRBJ2-5, with TRBD2 matching 10 bases. The CDR3 runs to 16 residues. Germline trimming cut 5 bases from V and 4 bases from J; bases unmatched to any gene: 10. Germline V gives CDR1 SGHTA, CDR2 FQGNSA. The CDR3 DNA reads TGTGCCAGCAGCCTTTGGACTAGCGGAGGGGTAGAGACCCAGTACTTC. Its translation: CASSLWTSGGVETQYF.

At least ten counts were recorded for this clonotype. The chain employs TRBV27 and TRBJ1-1, with D perhaps matching TRBD1 (6 bases). V lost 0 bases and J 1 base, leaving 9 bases between the germline ends. There are 15 residues in the CDR3. CDR1 is MNHEY and CDR2 is SMNVEV in the germline V gene (reference sequence). DNA for the CDR3: TGTGCCAGCAGTTTATCCTCAGGGGCGAACACTGAAGCTTTCTTT. Translation gives CASSLSSGANTEAFF.

This clonotype was counted at least ten times. The chain uses TRBV27 and TRBJ2-5; 8 bases agree with TRBD2. Per the germline V gene, CDR1 is MNHEY and CDR2 is SMNVEV (reference sequence). Losses at the gene ends were 4 bases for V and 2 bases for J; bases not matched to a gene: 6. This CDR3 contains 15 residues. The CDR3 region has the DNA TGTGCCAGCAGTTCCCCTAGCGGGCCTCAAGAGACCCAGTACTTC. Protein sequence: CASSSPSGPQETQYF.

This clonotype was recorded at least ten times. The chain joins TRBV7-9 to TRBJ1-6; maybe TRBD1 (6 bases). The V end lost 8 bases, the J end lost 10 bases, and 15 bases lay between the germline ends. There are 13 residues in the CDR3. Germline lookup yields CDR1 SEHNR and CDR2 FQNEAQ (reference sequence). CDR3 sequence reads: CASGGGAGSPLHF. The CDR3 nucleotides read TGTGCCAGCGGCGGGGGGGCTGGGTCACCCCTCCACTTT.

This clonotype was picked up many times. The chain has TRBV6-2 or TRBV6-3 and TRBJ1-1; D is possibly TRBD1 (6 bases). Germline CDR1 and CDR2: MNHEY and SVGEGT. This CDR3 contains 17 residues. V shed 6 bases and J shed 3 bases, with 23 bases lying between them. CDR3 in DNA: TGTGCCAGCAGAAGGGCGGACAGCCGCCCGAAGGACACTGAAGCTTTCTTT. Its protein is CASRRADSRPKDTEAFF.

The rearrangement uses TRBV28 and TRBJ1-5; possibly TRBD1 for D (5 bases). The V end was cut by 6 bases, the J end by 4 bases, with 16 bases between. The CDR3 has 15 residues. Germline V lookup: CDR1 MDHEN, CDR2 SYDVKM. The CDR3 is CASSMGSGGNQPQHF. DNA of the CDR3: TGTGCCAGCAGCATGGGATCCGGGGGAAATCAGCCCCAGCATTTT.

The chain links TRBV6-1 to TRBJ1-1; D remains ambiguous. The germline CDR1 and CDR2 sequences are MNHNS and SASEGT. This CDR3 region has 14 residues. Trimming removed 7 bases at V and 2 bases at J, with 14 bases between. The CDR3 is CASTIEAANTEAFF. CDR3 DNA: TGTGCCAGCACCATTGAGGCAGCCAACACTGAAGCTTTCTTT.

At least ten counts were recorded for this clonotype. The V gene is TRBV4-2, the J gene TRBJ1-5; the D gene is possibly TRBD1 (5 bases). Trimming removed 0 bases from V and 10 bases from J, with 22 bases in between. From germline, CDR1 is LGHNA and CDR2 YNFKEQ. This CDR3 is 17 amino acids long. In DNA form, the CDR3 reads TGTGCCAGCAGCCAAGAAAAGATCGCAGGGCATACTTCCCCCCAGCATTTT. It yields the protein CASSQEKIAGHTSPQHF.

The chain combines TRBV12-3 or TRBV12-4 with TRBJ2-5; 10 nucleotides agree with TRBD2. The CDR3 consists of 15 residues. Unmatched junction bases numbered 4, after V lost 5 bases and J lost 1 base. In DNA, the CDR3 is TGTGCCAGCAGTCAAAGCGGGAGGGTCCAAGAGACCCAGTACTTC. Translated: CASSQSGRVQETQYF.

This clonotype was seen repeatedly, ten times or more. The CDR3 region has the DNA TGCGCCAGCAGCCCTGACAGGACCGAGGGCTATGGCTACACCTTC. This translates into CASSPDRTEGYGYTF. The V gene is TRBV4-1, the J gene TRBJ1-2; a possible D gene is TRBD1 (6 bases). V was trimmed by 4 bases and J by 4 bases, leaving 16 bases between them. The CDR3 is 15 amino acids. In germline, CDR1 is MGHRA, CDR2 YSYEKL.

This clonotype was seen many times. This chain connects TRBV4-2 to TRBJ2-2, with 7 nucleotides matching TRBD2. The V segment lost 2 bases and the J segment 2 bases; nucleotides outside the gene matches: 2. The CDR3 contains 15 residues. The V gene's germline CDR1 is LGHNA and CDR2 YNFKEQ. CDR3 protein: CASSQSGGNTGELFF. CDR3 coding DNA: TGTGCCAGCAGCCAATCGGGAGGTAACACCGGGGAGCTGTTTTTT.

This clonotype was seen repeatedly, ten times or more. This chain connects TRBV7-3 to TRBJ2-2; TRBD2 matches at 10 bases. Germline CDR1 is SGHTA and CDR2 is FQGTGA. V was clipped by 5 bases and J by 3 bases; unmatched bases: 6. CDR3 size: 16 residues. This CDR3 is CASSPRTSGHTGELFF. CDR3 in DNA: TGTGCCAGCAGCCCACGGACTAGCGGACACACCGGGGAGCTGTTTTTT.

This clonotype has a count of ten or more. The chain is built from TRBV11-2 and TRBJ1-3; tentative D call: TRBD1 (5 bases). V shed 5 bases and J shed 2 bases, with 22 bases lying between them. The CDR3 has 18 amino acids. CDR1 and CDR2 (germline): SGHAT, FQNNGV. The CDR3 loop is CASSTFKGDRDTGNTIYF. CDR3 DNA sequence: TGTGCCAGCAGCACCTTCAAAGGGGATAGGGATACTGGAAACACCATATATTTT.

This clonotype showed up many times. The chain has TRBV28 and TRBJ1-2; D ambiguous. CDR3 length: 11 amino acids. The germline gives CDR1 MDHEN, CDR2 SYDVKM. The V end lost 8 bases, the J end lost 8 bases, and 12 bases lay between the germline ends. In nucleotides, the CDR3 is TGTGCCAGCGGTTCCAAGGTCGGCTACACCTTC. It is translated as CASGSKVGYTF.

This clonotype was seen ten or more times. The chain is built from TRBV14 and TRBJ1-6; D not certain. The CDR3 is made up of 16 amino acids. Germline lookup yields CDR1 SGHDN and CDR2 FVKESK. Trimming left V 0 bases short and J 7 bases short, with 13 bases between. This CDR3 reads CASSQDLGRVNSPLHF. In DNA, the CDR3 is TGTGCCAGCAGCCAAGATCTTGGACGGGTCAATTCACCCCTCCACTTT.

This clonotype has at least ten counts. V usage is TRBV7-2 and J usage is TRBJ1-6, with D unresolved. Germline V gives CDR1 SGHTA, CDR2 FQGNSA. Trimming removed 3 bases at V and 8 bases at J, with 11 bases between. The CDR3 spans 14 residues. This CDR3 reads CASSLDLSYSPLHF. For the CDR3, the DNA is TGTGCCAGCAGCTTGGACCTCTCCTATTCACCCCTCCACTTT.

This clonotype showed up just a few times. The J gene is TRBJ1-3, the V gene TRBV5-5; the match to TRBD1 covers 7 bases. Germline V gives CDR1 SGHKS, CDR2 YYEKEE (reference sequence). CDR3 size: 15 residues. Germline trimming cut 4 bases from V and 0 bases from J; bases unmatched to any gene: 4. The CDR3 protein is CASSAGDSSGNTIYF. CDR3 DNA: TGTGCCAGCAGCGCCGGGGACAGCTCTGGAAACACCATATATTTT.

This clonotype was recorded at least ten times. V and J are TRBV6-2 or TRBV6-3 and TRBJ1-5; 9 bases agree with TRBD1. Germline V gives CDR1 MNHEY, CDR2 SVGEGT. The CDR3 runs 16 residues. J lost 4 bases, V lost 4 bases, and 8 bases had no gene match. This chain's CDR3 is CASSLSPGQGNQPQHF. The CDR3 region has the DNA TGTGCCAGCAGTTTATCTCCGGGACAGGGAAATCAGCCCCAGCATTTT.

This clonotype was seen at least ten times. This chain links TRBV6-5 with TRBJ1-2; possible D gene TRBD1, 5 bases. This CDR3 contains 14 residues. The germline V and J ends were trimmed by 6 bases and 1 base, with 12 bases remaining between them. Germline CDR1 and CDR2: MNHEY and SVGAGI. CDR3: CASRIEGYNYGYTF. The CDR3 DNA reads as TGTGCCAGCAGGATCGAGGGGTATAACTATGGCTACACCTTC.

This clonotype is medium-sized. The rearrangement uses TRBV7-2 and TRBJ2-7, with TRBD2 matching 9 bases. J lost 1 base, V lost 5 bases, and 9 bases had no gene match. CDR1 is SGHTA and CDR2 is FQGNSA in the germline V gene. The CDR3 covers 16 residues. As DNA, the CDR3 is TGTGCCAGCAGCCCCTTAGCGGGAGTCGTATCCTACGAGCAGTACTTC. The encoded protein is CASSPLAGVVSYEQYF.

This clonotype came up many times. This chain joins TRBV27 and TRBJ2-2; D may match TRBD1 or TRBD2 (5 bases each). The CDR3 covers 15 residues. Germline V gives CDR1 MNHEY, CDR2 SMNVEV (reference sequence). V was cut by 4 bases and J by 5 bases, with 14 bases left in between. CDR3 sequence reads: CASSSGPLRTGELFF. In nucleotides, the CDR3 is TGTGCCAGCAGTTCGGGACCTCTTAGGACCGGGGAGCTGTTTTTT.

This clonotype was detected ten times or more. The chain combines TRBV12-3 or TRBV12-4 with TRBJ2-4; a possible D gene is TRBD2 (6 bases). Deletions cut 3 bases from V and 5 bases from J, with 8 bases between. The CDR3 covers 13 residues. The CDR3 region is CASSLGGENIQYF. CDR3 DNA sequence: TGTGCCAGCAGTTTGGGGGGAGAAAACATTCAGTACTTC.

This clonotype was counted ten times or more. Written as DNA, the CDR3 is TGTGCCAGCAGAACCCAGAGGGACCAGATGTGGTCGAACACTGAAGCTTTCTTT. Amino acid sequence: CASRTQRDQMWSNTEAFF. The chain has TRBV28 and TRBJ1-1, with a weak D call TRBD1 (5 bases). Germline-derived CDR1 and CDR2 are MDHEN and SYDVKM. This CDR3 is 18 amino acids long. Trimming cost V 6 bases and J 1 base, with 24 bases left between them. Based on the CDR3 plus reference TRBV28 and TRBJ1-1, the full variable domain is DVKVTQSSRYLVKRTGEKVFLECVQDMDHENMFWYRQDPGLGLRLIYFSYDVKMKEKGDIPEGYSVSREKKERFSLILESASTNQTSMYLCASRTQRDQMWSNTEAFFGQGTRLTVV.

V gene TRBV6-2 or TRBV6-3 combines with J gene TRBJ2-1; D perhaps matches TRBD1 (5 bases). The V gene's germline CDR1 is MNHEY and CDR2 SVGEGT. Trimming shortened V by 4 bases and J by 7 bases, and 8 bases separated the two germline ends. CDR3 size: 12 residues. The CDR3: CASSFSGNEQFF. The CDR3 DNA is TGTGCCAGCAGTTTTTCAGGGAATGAGCAGTTCTTC.

This clonotype was seen ten or more times. The chain links TRBV27 to TRBJ1-1; maybe TRBD1 (6 bases). Trimming took 2 bases from V and 6 from J, leaving 13 bases between them. The CDR3 has 14 amino acids. Germline V gives CDR1 MNHEY, CDR2 SMNVEV (reference sequence). CDR3: CASSLGGIFAEAFF. CDR3 nucleotide sequence: TGTGCCAGCAGTTTAGGGGGCATCTTTGCTGAAGCTTTCTTT.